One and the same sample provided the 7 T cell receptor beta chains below, sequenced in a study of identifying expanded T cells in peripheral blood. The method was immunoSEQ multiplex PCR; TCRdb's version includes in-frame clones alone and lacks a portion of them. The data contain approximately 100,000 clones, roughly 87% of them singletons. The source material was blood. The receptors derive from a person between 18 and 75 years old in good health.

The V call is TRBV6-1, the J call TRBJ1-4, with D tentatively TRBD1 (5 bases). Deletions cut 6 bases from V and 6 bases from J, with 14 bases between. CDR1 and CDR2 (germline): MNHNS, SASEGT. This CDR3 is built from 14 residues. DNA for the CDR3: TGTGCCAGCAGGAACCCGGGGGGGTATGAAAAACTGTTTTTT. The encoded protein is CASRNPGGYEKLFF.

The rearrangement links TRBV27 to TRBJ2-7, with 9 nucleotides matching TRBD1. J lost 2 bases, V lost 2 bases, and 4 bases had no gene match. The germline V gene encodes CDR1 MNHEY and CDR2 SMNVEV (reference sequence). CDR3 length: 15 amino acids. The CDR3 bases are TGTGCCAGCAGTTTAACCGGGACAGGGCCCTACGAGCAGTACTTC. Translated: CASSLTGTGPYEQYF.

V usage is TRBV30 and J usage is TRBJ2-1; 7 bases line up with TRBD1. The V segment lost 2 bases and the J segment 13 bases; nucleotides outside the gene matches: 5. Germline-derived CDR1 and CDR2 are GTSNPN and SVGIG (reference sequence). This CDR3 region has 11 residues. The DNA for the CDR3 is TGTGCCTGGAGTCCGACAGGGCCCCAGTTCTTC. Translated: CAWSPTGPQFF.

The chain carries TRBV7-2 and TRBJ1-6; TRBD1 is a possible D gene (6 bases). Germline V gene lookup returns CDR1 SGHTA and CDR2 FQGNSA. Trimming removed 7 bases from V and 8 bases from J, with 9 bases in between. This CDR3 is built from 12 residues. For the CDR3, the DNA is TGTGCCAGCAACACAGGGTATTCACCCCTCCACTTT. This sequence encodes CASNTGYSPLHF.

V and J are TRBV27 and TRBJ2-5, with 8 bases aligning to TRBD1. The end of the DNA aligns better with TRBJ2-7, so the J call may be wrong. In germline, CDR1 is MNHEY, CDR2 SMNVEV (reference sequence). This CDR3 contains 12 residues. CDR3 DNA: TGTGCCAGGACGACAGGGGATTACGAGCAGTACTTC. This encodes CARTTGDYEQYF.

The chain uses TRBV19 and TRBJ1-2, with 9 positions matching TRBD1. V was clipped by 3 bases and J by 3 bases; unmatched bases: 8. Germline CDR1 reads LNHDA; CDR2 reads SQIVND (reference sequence). This CDR3 has 16 residues. For the CDR3, the DNA is TGTGCCAGTAGTATCTCCGGGACAGGGTTTGACTATGGCTACACCTTC. Residues: CASSISGTGFDYGYTF.

The genes are TRBV2 and TRBJ1-2, with TRBD1 matching over 8 bases. V dropped 5 bases and J dropped 4; count of bases not matched to a gene: 9. In germline, CDR1 is SNHLY, CDR2 FYNNEI. CDR3 length equals 15 residues. The CDR3 DNA sequence: TGTGCCAGCAGTACGCTAAGGACAGGGAGCTATGGCTACACCTTC. It encodes CASSTLRTGSYGYTF.